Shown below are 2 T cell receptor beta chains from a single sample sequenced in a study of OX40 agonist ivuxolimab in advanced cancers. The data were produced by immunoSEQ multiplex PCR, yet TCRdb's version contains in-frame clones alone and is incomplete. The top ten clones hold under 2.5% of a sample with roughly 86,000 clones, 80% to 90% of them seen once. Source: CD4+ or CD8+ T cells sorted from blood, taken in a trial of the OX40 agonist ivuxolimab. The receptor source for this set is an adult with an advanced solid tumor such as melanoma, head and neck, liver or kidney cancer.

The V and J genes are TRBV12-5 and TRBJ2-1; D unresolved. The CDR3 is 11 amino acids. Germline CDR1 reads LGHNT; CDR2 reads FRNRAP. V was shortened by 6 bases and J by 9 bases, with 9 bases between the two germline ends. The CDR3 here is CASGLTVEQFF. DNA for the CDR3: TGTGCTAGTGGCCTGACGGTTGAGCAGTTCTTC.

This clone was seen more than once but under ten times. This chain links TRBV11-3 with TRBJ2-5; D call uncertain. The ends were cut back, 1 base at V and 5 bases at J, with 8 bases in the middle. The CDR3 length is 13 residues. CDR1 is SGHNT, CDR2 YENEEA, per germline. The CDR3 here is CASSLVPMETQYF. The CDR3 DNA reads TGTGCCAGCAGCTTAGTGCCGATGGAGACCCAGTACTTC.